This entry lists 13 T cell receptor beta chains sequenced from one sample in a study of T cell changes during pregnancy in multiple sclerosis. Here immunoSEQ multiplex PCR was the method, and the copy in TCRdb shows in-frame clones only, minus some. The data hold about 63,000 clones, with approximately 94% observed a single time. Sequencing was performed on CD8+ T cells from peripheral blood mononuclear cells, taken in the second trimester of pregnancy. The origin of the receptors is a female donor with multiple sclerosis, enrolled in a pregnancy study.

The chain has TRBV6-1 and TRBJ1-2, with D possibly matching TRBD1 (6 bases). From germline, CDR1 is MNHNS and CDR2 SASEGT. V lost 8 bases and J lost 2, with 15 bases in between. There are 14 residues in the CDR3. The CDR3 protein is CASGGRGLNYGYTF. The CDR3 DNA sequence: TGTGCCAGCGGGGGGAGGGGGTTAAACTATGGCTACACCTTC.

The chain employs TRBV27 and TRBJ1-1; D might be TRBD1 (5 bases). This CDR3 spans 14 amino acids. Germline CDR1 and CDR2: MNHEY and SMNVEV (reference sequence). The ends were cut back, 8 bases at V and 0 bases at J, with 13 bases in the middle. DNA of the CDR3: TGTGCCAGCCGGGACTTCCCTTTGAACACTGAAGCTTTCTTT. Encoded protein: CASRDFPLNTEAFF.

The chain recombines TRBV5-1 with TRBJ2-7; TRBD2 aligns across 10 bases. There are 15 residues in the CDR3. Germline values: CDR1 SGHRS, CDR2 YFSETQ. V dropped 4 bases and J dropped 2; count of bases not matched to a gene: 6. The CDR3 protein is CASSQSGRAPYEQYF. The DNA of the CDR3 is TGCGCCAGCAGCCAAAGCGGGAGGGCTCCCTACGAGCAGTACTTC.

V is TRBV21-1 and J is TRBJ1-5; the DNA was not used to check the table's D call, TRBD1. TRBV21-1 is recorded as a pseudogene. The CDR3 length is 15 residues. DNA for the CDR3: TGTGCCAGCAGCAAGTCCCAGGGGGCAGGTCAGCCCCAGCATTTT. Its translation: CASSKSQGAGQPQHF.

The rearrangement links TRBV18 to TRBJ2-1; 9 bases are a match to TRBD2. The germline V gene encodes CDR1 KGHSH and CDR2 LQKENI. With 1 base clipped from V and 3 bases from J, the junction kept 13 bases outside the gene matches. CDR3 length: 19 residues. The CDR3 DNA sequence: TGTGCCAGCTCACCACGGGGTCTGACTAGCGGTAGTCACTACAATGAGCAGTTCTTC. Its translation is CASSPRGLTSGSHYNEQFF.

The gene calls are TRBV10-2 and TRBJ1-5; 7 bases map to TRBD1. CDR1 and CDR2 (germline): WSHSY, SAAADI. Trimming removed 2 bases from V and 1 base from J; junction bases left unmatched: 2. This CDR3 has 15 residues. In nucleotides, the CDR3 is TGCGCCAGCAGTGAGCCCAGGGGGAGCAATCAGCCCCAGCATTTT. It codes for CASSEPRGSNQPQHF.

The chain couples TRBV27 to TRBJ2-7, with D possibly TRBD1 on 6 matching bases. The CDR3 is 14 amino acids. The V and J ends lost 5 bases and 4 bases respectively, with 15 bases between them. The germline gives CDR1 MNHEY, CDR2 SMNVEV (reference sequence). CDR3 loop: CASSLGTNPYEQYF. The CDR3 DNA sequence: TGTGCCAGCAGTCTTGGGACAAATCCATACGAGCAGTACTTC.

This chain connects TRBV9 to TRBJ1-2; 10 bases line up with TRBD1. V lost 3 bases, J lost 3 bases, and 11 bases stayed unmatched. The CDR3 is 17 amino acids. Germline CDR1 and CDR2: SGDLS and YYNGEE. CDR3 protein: CASSGAGTGALYYGYTF. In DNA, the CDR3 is TGTGCCAGCAGCGGGGCGGGGACAGGGGCTCTTTACTATGGCTACACCTTC.

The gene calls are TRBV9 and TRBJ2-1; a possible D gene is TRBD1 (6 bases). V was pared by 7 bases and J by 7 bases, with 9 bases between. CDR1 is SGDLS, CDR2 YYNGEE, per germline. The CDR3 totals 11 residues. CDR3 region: CASGQGNEQFF. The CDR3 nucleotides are TGTGCCAGCGGCCAGGGGAATGAGCAGTTCTTC.

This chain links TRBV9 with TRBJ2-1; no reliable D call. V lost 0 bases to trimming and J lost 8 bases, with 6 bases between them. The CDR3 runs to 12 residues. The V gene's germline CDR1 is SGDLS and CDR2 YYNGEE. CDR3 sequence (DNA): TGTGCCAGCAGCGTAGTTACGGATGAGCAGTTCTTC. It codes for CASSVVTDEQFF.

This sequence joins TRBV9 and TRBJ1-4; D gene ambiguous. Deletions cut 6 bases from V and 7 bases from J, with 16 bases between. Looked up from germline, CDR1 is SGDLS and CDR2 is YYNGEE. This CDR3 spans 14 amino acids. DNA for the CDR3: TGTGCCAGCACCTCACCTAGTGGTGGTGAAAAACTGTTTTTT. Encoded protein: CASTSPSGGEKLFF.

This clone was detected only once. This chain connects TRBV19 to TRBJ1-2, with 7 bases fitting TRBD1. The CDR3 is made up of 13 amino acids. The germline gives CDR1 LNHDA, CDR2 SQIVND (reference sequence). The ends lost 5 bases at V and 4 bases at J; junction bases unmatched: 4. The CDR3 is CASSPWTGYGYTF. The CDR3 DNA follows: TGTGCCAGTAGTCCTTGGACAGGCTATGGCTACACCTTC.

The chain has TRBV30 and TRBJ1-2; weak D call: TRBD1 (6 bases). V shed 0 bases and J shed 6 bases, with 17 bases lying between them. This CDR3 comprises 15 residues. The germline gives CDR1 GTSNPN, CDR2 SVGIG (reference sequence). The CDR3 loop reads CAWSVDPRDTHGYTF. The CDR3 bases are TGTGCCTGGAGTGTTGATCCCCGGGACACCCATGGCTACACCTTC.